This TCR beta chain was sequenced for a study of T cell responses to AZD1222 COVID-19 vaccine. Broader study findings: After two AZD1222 doses, spike-specific TCR breadth and depth rose versus day 0. Spike-wide vaccine-associated CD4 TCRs dominated at 160-218 and 743-854.

Data came from immunoSEQ multiplex PCR; TCRdb stores just in-frame clones and leaves some out. In the table there are 110,000 to 150,000 clones, just under 95% of which are singletons. CDR1 and CDR2 (germline): SGDLS, YYNGEE. The CDR3 sequence is 16 residues long. V lost 4 bases and J lost 5, with 18 bases in between. For this clone: Its specificity is unknown.

The sequencing used peripheral blood, collected after recovery from COVID-19. The receptor was isolated from an adult who had recovered from COVID-19. The J gene is TRBJ2-2, the V gene TRBV9; D perhaps matches TRBD2 (5 bases). DNA for the CDR3: TGTGCCAGCAGCCCTCGTGGGAGAGGTCGGACCGGGGAGCTGTTTTTT. Translated: CASSPRGRGRTGELFF.